This entry lists 3 T cell receptor beta chains sequenced from one sample in a study of T-cell memory formation after mild COVID-19 (dated by TCRdb to the early 2020s). The library was produced with 5' RACE. Sequencing used an Illumina NovaSeq 6000. The raw public data were reprocessed by TCRdb itself: fastp quality trimming at Q25, MiXCR clonotype calling, in-frame beta chains only. A single entry per CDR3 protein holds the most common genes and DNA from its merged rows. The sample records about 320,000 distinct CDR3 sequences, about 13% of which are singletons. The ten largest clones represent approximately 22% of the sample. The material sequenced was PBMCs or a T cell subset sorted from them (not recorded which). These receptors were taken from a man between 18 and 35 years old who had mild COVID-19 (a few samples of this study predate the infection). The sample titles of this study are shuffled in the database, so cell type and time point are left out; the donor was told from shared clones.

This rearrangement joins TRBV12-3 or TRBV12-4 to TRBJ2-5; 9 nucleotides agree with TRBD2. The CDR3 consists of 15 residues. Trimming at V came to 4 bases and at J to 2 bases, leaving 5 bases not matched to a gene. The CDR3 is CASSYWLAGQETQYF. CDR3 coding DNA: TGTGCCAGCAGTTATTGGCTAGCGGGGCAAGAGACCCAGTACTTC.

This clonotype was counted at least ten times. CDR3 sequence: CASRVFWGTDTQYF. In DNA, the CDR3 is TGCGCCAGCAGAGTGTTTTGGGGTACAGATACGCAGTATTTT. The chain employs TRBV5-1 and TRBJ2-3; no clear D. CDR1 is SGHRS and CDR2 is YFSETQ in the germline V gene. The CDR3 has 14 amino acids. Trimming took 5 bases from V and 3 from J, leaving 13 bases between them. Drawing the rest from reference TRBV5-1 and TRBJ2-3, the complete variable domain is KAGVTQTPRYLIKTRGQQVTLSCSPISGHRSVSWYQQTPGQGLQFLFEYFSETQRNKGNFPGRFSGRQFSNSRSEMNVSTLELGDSALYLCASRVFWGTDTQYFGPGTRLTVL.

The rearrangement joins TRBV4-1 to TRBJ1-4; perhaps TRBD1 as D (5 bases). Germline CDR1 is MGHRA and CDR2 is YSYEKL. V lost 8 bases, J lost 3 bases, and 16 bases lay in between. CDR3 length equals 15 residues. The CDR3 DNA follows: TGCGCCAGCTCTTTAGGGGCAGGAGCTAATGAAAAACTGTTTTTT. It translates to CASSLGAGANEKLFF.